This T cell receptor (beta chain) was captured in a study of Ad26.COV2.S vaccination and SARS-CoV-2 variants (dated by TCRdb to the early 2020s). Looking at the study overall: Vaccine-arm donors came from COV1001, a multicentre, randomized, double-blind, placebo-controlled phase I-IIa trial of Ad26.COV2.S in healthy adults. Trial participants were randomized into five groups of five, in which low-dose or high-dose Ad26.COV2.S was given once or twice, or placebo was given on both occasions. TCRbeta repertoire sequencing was used to assess the specificity and breadth of SARS-CoV-2-reactive T cell receptors after Ad26.COV2.S vaccination. Ad26.COV2.S was administered intramuscularly at 5 x 10^10 or 1 x 10^11 viral particles, either as a single shot or as two shots given 56 days apart. Blinding of investigators to trial group allocation was maintained during experiments and outcome assessment. The TCR-sequenced set comprised around 30 samples: some 20 Ad26.COV2.S vaccine recipients, 5 placebo recipients and 8 SARS-CoV-2 convalescent individuals.

Comment on this clone: Which antigen it targets is not known. The input lacks base qualities; no much larger clone sits a single base away.

The label giving this sample's treatment or condition can be read as: over 15 received Ad26.COV2.S at low or high dose, single or two shots; roughly five received placebo; per-sample allocation not given. Repertoires of vaccine and placebo recipients were sequenced from samples collected on day 63 after the first injection. In Cohort 1b, 25 or so adults aged 18-55 years were enrolled at a single site in Boston, USA, between 29 July and 7 August 2020. Ad26.COV2.S was a replication-incompetent adenovirus type 26 vector expressing a prefusion-stabilized SARS-CoV-2 spike protein from the original Wuhan strain. The immunoSEQ Assay was the method used to sequence TCRbeta CDR3 regions. After extraction, genomic DNA underwent amplification by bias-controlled multiplex PCR, followed by high-throughput sequencing. The source study handled its data this way. To quantify the absolute abundance of each unique TCRbeta CDR3 region, sequences were collapsed and filtered. T cell fraction was estimated by normalizing TCRbeta template counts to usable DNA, with usable DNA measured through amplification of reference genes found in all nucleated cells. Repertoire TCRs were annotated as SARS-CoV-2-specific by exact matching of V gene, CDR3 amino acid sequence and J gene to a known reactive TCR set. The reference SARS-CoV-2 TCR set was derived from MIRA and filtered for enrichment in COVID-19-positive ImmuneCODE repertoires, a step that removed public or cross-reactive TCRs. Based on the MIRA antigens, annotated TCRs were further analysed at the level of specific ORF or position within ORF. Breadth was defined as annotated unique rearrangements over total unique productive rearrangements; depth was the summed frequency of those rearrangements. TCR breadth was compared between groups using two-sided Wilcoxon rank-sum tests. Sourced from immuneACCESS, this table was stored by TCRdb with only in-frame sequences that have V and J called. A share of the clones is absent; for the studies checked, an unresolved V gene accounts for under half, and the remainder has no known explanation. Clone size and the V and J calls come from that table; the DNA yielded D and trimming. The sample table shows some 270,000 clones, and around 90% are seen once. Jointly, the top ten make up 2.9% of the sample.

Here V drops 5 bases and J drops 10 bases, and the junction holds 7 bases not matched to any gene. As encoded in the germline V gene (reference sequence), CDR1 is LNHDA while CDR2 is SQIVND. The CDR3, from cysteine to phenylalanine, totals 15 residues. The retained sequence is limited to the CDR3, 45 bases, with the frame set at the first base. Findings and caveats that apply to the study as a whole: After vaccination, substantial breadth of spike-specific CD8+ and CD4+ T cell responses was reported. The study lacked the statistical power to compare responses across vaccine doses or regimens. Vaccine and placebo recipients had comparable non-spike TCR breadth, which fits with the vaccine containing only spike. The authors noted that the TCR breadth and depth analyses may have underestimated total T cell responses. Spike-specific TCR breadth was higher in Ad26.COV2.S recipients than in placebo recipients (P = 0.0014).

Sequencing was performed on peripheral blood, taken in a trial of Ad26.COV2.S vaccine versus placebo. This sequence uses TRBV19 and TRBJ2-1; 14 nucleotides in the junction match TRBD2. The sequence derives from a person between 18 and 59 years old who received the Ad26.COV2.S COVID-19 vaccine or a placebo. The CDR3 is CASSSTSGGAREQFF. The DNA is as follows: TGTGCCAGTAGTTCGACTAGCGGGGGGGCCCGGGAGCAGTTCTTC.